This TCR beta chain was profiled in a study of cytomegalovirus exposure and HLA in healthy donors. Turning to the study itself: Genotyping of 430 or so donors showed that about 83% belonged to the Caucasian-associated ancestry cluster. Findings and caveats of the study: High specificity and sensitivity for cytomegalovirus status were reported for the classifier. About 87% or about 30% of the time was how often most TCR beta V segments were productive, according to an earlier analysis. Some highly shared sequence variants likely arose as a pipeline artifact.

The PCR contained 60 Vbeta and 13 Jbeta primers. Assay: immunoSEQ multiplex PCR; the TCRdb copy retains only in-frame clones and omits some. Of hundreds of thousands of clones in the sample, approximately 90% were seen once. A word on this clone: Its antigen is currently unknown.

Germline CDR1 and CDR2: SGHRS and YFSETQ. Trimming at V came to 7 bases and at J to 6 bases, leaving 8 bases not matched to a gene. The CDR3 is made up of 13 amino acids. This sequence originates from a woman aged 18-35 years in good health and CMV-seronegative. Sequences were obtained from PBMCs. The gene calls are TRBV5-1 and TRBJ2-3; 7 nucleotides match TRBD2. The CDR3: CASQRGPLDTQYF. The DNA of the CDR3 is TGCGCCAGCCAGCGGGGCCCATTGGATACGCAGTATTTT.